These 32 T cell receptor beta chains were all obtained from the same sample, sequenced in a study of human T cells and chemical hapten exposure. Time point in this sample: pre-sensitization, week 0. Indicated treatment: therapeutic diphenylcyclopropenone sensitization with weekly scalp DPC. Each CDR3 protein gets one entry after TCRdb re-called the RACE reads with MiXCR. The sample includes roughly 51,000 distinct CDR3 sequences, around 10% of them seen just once. Sequencing used whole blood, obtained in connection with sensitization to the hapten diphenylcyclopropenone (DPC). These receptor sequences come from a man aged 40-49 years with alopecia areata. Some clones in this sample may be carry-over from other donors' samples.

This clonotype was detected many times. The rearrangement links TRBV5-1 to TRBJ2-5; D gene unclear. Germline loops: CDR1 SGHRS, CDR2 YFSETQ. V lost 0 bases, J lost 5 bases, and 11 bases lay in between. The CDR3 runs to 14 residues. The CDR3 region has the DNA TGCGCCAGCAGCTTGGTTACGGTAACGGAGACCCAGTACTTC. This encodes CASSLVTVTETQYF.

This clonotype has a handful of counts. The V gene is TRBV13, the J gene TRBJ2-1; TRBD1 is a possible D gene (6 bases). Germline CDR1 reads PRHDT; CDR2 reads FYEKMQ (reference sequence). The CDR3 is made up of 15 amino acids. V shed 1 base and J shed 5 bases, with 12 bases lying between them. CDR3 in amino acids: CASSLVGTWNNEQFF. CDR3 coding DNA: TGTGCCAGCAGCTTAGTGGGGACATGGAACAATGAGCAGTTCTTC.

The genes are TRBV20-1 and TRBJ2-7, with D possibly matching TRBD2 (5 bases). This CDR3 spans 14 amino acids. Deletions cut 0 bases from V and 0 bases from J, with 9 bases between. The germline CDR1 and CDR2 sequences are DFQATT and SNEGSKA (reference sequence). The chain's CDR3 is CSARDRRSSYEQYF. The CDR3 DNA follows: TGCAGTGCTAGAGACCGGAGGAGCTCCTACGAGCAGTACTTC.

This clonotype occurred many times. The CDR3 sequence: CASRTGLADSTDTQYF. In DNA form, the CDR3 reads TGCGCCAGCAGGACAGGACTAGCGGATAGCACAGATACGCAGTATTTT. The V call is TRBV4-3, the J call TRBJ2-3, with TRBD2 matching 10 bases. Germline V gives CDR1 LGHNA, CDR2 YSLEER. CDR3 length: 16 residues. V was pared by 6 bases and J by 0 bases, with 6 bases of the junction left unmatched.

J is TRBJ2-4 and V is TRBV29-1; 10 bases are shared with TRBD1. Germline CDR1 SQVTM, CDR2 ANQGSEA. The CDR3 runs to 12 residues. J gave up 8 bases and V 7 bases, and 5 bases lay outside the gene matches. DNA of the CDR3: TGCAGCGCTTGGACAGGGGGGGACATTCAGTACTTC. Protein: CSAWTGGDIQYF.

In its sample, this clonotype was seen a few times. J is TRBJ1-1 and V is TRBV20-1; no definite D call. Germline V gives CDR1 DFQATT, CDR2 SNEGSKA (reference sequence). The ends were cut back, 4 bases at V and 1 base at J, with 4 bases in the middle. The CDR3 covers 11 residues. The CDR3 DNA follows: TGCAGTGCTAAGAAGAACACTGAAGCTTTCTTT. It encodes CSAKKNTEAFF.

This clonotype was counted ten times or more. This chain connects TRBV4-3 to TRBJ2-6; the D is unclear. This CDR3 region has 16 residues. Germline values: CDR1 LGHNA, CDR2 YSLEER. With 0 bases removed from V and 0 bases from J, the gap between germline ends came to 6 bases. CDR3 bases: TGCGCCAGCAGCCAAGATGTCGTCTCTGGGGCCAACGTCCTGACTTTC. It translates to CASSQDVVSGANVLTF.

This clonotype was recorded many times. This rearrangement joins TRBV5-4 to TRBJ1-1, with D hard to call. Trimming cost V 3 bases and J 1 base, with 10 bases left between them. This CDR3 region has 14 residues. CDR1 and CDR2 (germline): SGHNT, YYREEE (reference sequence). The CDR3 bases are TGTGCCAGCAGCTCCGGGAAGGGGAACACTGAAGCTTTCTTT. Protein: CASSSGKGNTEAFF.

This clonotype was counted a few times. The J gene is TRBJ1-1, the V gene TRBV6-5; 7 nucleotides line up with TRBD1. V shed 5 bases and J 3 bases; nucleotides not matched to a gene: 15. This CDR3 region has 17 residues. Per germline, CDR1 MNHEY and CDR2 SVGAGI. CDR3 DNA: TGTGCCAGCAGTACCCGGGGACAGTCCCCCTGGGACACTGAAGCTTTCTTT. This sequence encodes CASSTRGQSPWDTEAFF.

This clonotype came up many times. The V and J genes are TRBV18 and TRBJ2-7; 7 positions agree with TRBD1. CDR1 and CDR2 (germline): KGHSH, LQKENI. This CDR3 contains 15 residues. The trim removed 4 bases at V and 2 bases at J, leaving 8 bases unmatched. The CDR3 DNA reads as TGTGCCAGCTCACTACACCGGGACAGTACCTACGAGCAGTACTTC. Its protein is CASSLHRDSTYEQYF.

In this sample, this clonotype turned up many times. The genes are TRBV7-8 and TRBJ2-7, with 7 bases identical to TRBD1. CDR3 length: 14 residues. CDR1 and CDR2 from the germline V gene are SGHVS and FQNEAQ. V lost 2 bases and J lost 5; bases outside the gene matches: 6. Here the CDR3 DNA reads TGTGCCAGCAGCTTACCGGACAGGCCCCACGAGCAGTACTTC. It is translated as CASSLPDRPHEQYF.

In its sample, this clonotype was seen a few times. V is TRBV12-3 or TRBV12-4 and J is TRBJ2-2; D ambiguous. V shed 7 bases and J shed 4 bases, with 7 bases lying between them. CDR3 length: 12 amino acids. The CDR3 here is CASTPGTGELFF. The CDR3 nucleotides read TGTGCCAGCACCCCTGGCACCGGGGAGCTGTTTTTT.

This clonotype has ten or more counts. The CDR3 nucleotides read TGTGCCAGCAGCTTAGGGGGGGCCCGTCATTTCGAGCAGTACTTC. This translates into CASSLGGARHFEQYF. The chain couples TRBV7-2 to TRBJ2-7, with D possibly being TRBD1 or TRBD2 (6 bases each). Germline CDR1 is SGHTA and CDR2 is FQGNSA. V lost 1 base to trimming and J lost 6 bases, with 16 bases between them. The CDR3 contains 15 residues.

This clonotype is classed as medium-sized (0.01 to 0.1%). V is TRBV12-3 or TRBV12-4 and J is TRBJ1-5; D is ambiguous. CDR3 length: 15 amino acids. Trimming left V 3 bases short and J 4 bases short, with 13 bases between. CDR3 nucleotides: TGTGCCAGCAGTTTTGGCATCGTGGGAAATCAGCCCCAGCATTTT. It encodes CASSFGIVGNQPQHF.

This clonotype was seen a handful of times. The genes are TRBV5-5 and TRBJ2-7, with TRBD2 matching 7 bases. Germline trimming cut 3 bases from V and 2 bases from J; bases unmatched to any gene: 8. This CDR3 has 15 amino acids. From germline, CDR1 is SGHKS and CDR2 YYEKEE (reference sequence). CDR3 amino acids: CASSWASGGAYEQYF. The CDR3 DNA follows: TGTGCCAGCAGCTGGGCTAGCGGAGGTGCCTACGAGCAGTACTTC.

There are a few counts of this clonotype. This chain uses TRBV7-9 with TRBJ2-7; 7 bases map to TRBD1. The CDR3 is 15 amino acids. Germline CDR1 is SEHNR and CDR2 is FQNEAQ (reference sequence). The junction had 12 bases not matched to a gene; V was cut back by 4 bases and J by 6 bases. The CDR3 is CASSSQTGIRGEQYF. The CDR3 DNA reads as TGTGCCAGCAGCTCTCAGACAGGGATTAGGGGCGAGCAGTACTTC.

This clonotype was counted at least ten times. The CDR3 loop reads CASRPRGLAEGNEQFF. CDR3 coding DNA: TGCGCCAGCCGACCAAGGGGACTAGCAGAGGGAAATGAGCAGTTCTTC. The chain employs TRBV10-2 and TRBJ2-1, with TRBD2 matching over 9 bases. Germline V CDR1 and CDR2: WSHSY, SAAADI. This CDR3 contains 16 residues. V was pared by 8 bases and J by 7 bases, with 15 bases of the junction left unmatched.

This clonotype has a count of ten or more. The V call is TRBV28, the J call TRBJ1-5; D gene unclear. The CDR3 contains 12 residues. Trimming removed 0 bases from V and 6 bases from J, with 3 bases in between. Germline V CDR1 and CDR2: MDHEN, SYDVKM. DNA of the CDR3: TGTGCCAGCAGTTTATGGAGTCAGCCCCAGCATTTT. It encodes CASSLWSQPQHF.

J is TRBJ2-3 and V is TRBV3-1, with D maybe TRBD2 (5 bases). Between the trimmed V and J ends, which lost 1 base and 0 bases, there was a span of 11 bases. Germline V gene data show CDR1 as LGHDT and CDR2 as YNNKEL (reference sequence). CDR3 length: 16 residues. The CDR3 DNA is TGTGCCAGCAGCCAAGTCGGAAGGACTAGCACAGATACGCAGTATTTT. It is translated as CASSQVGRTSTDTQYF.

This clonotype was seen more than once but under ten times. The chain carries TRBV11-2 and TRBJ2-5; D is undetermined. V lost 5 bases and J 5 bases, leaving 15 bases between the germline ends. The CDR3 is 14 residues long. Germline V gives CDR1 SGHAT, CDR2 FQNNGV. In nucleotides, the CDR3 is TGTGCCAGCAGCCTCATGGGCCCCAGTGAGACCCAGTACTTC. Translated: CASSLMGPSETQYF.

CDR3 amino acids: CSAREQTETQYF. The DNA for the CDR3 is TGCAGTGCTAGAGAACAGACAGAGACCCAGTACTTC. The gene calls are TRBV20-1 and TRBJ2-5; D is unclear. Deletions cut 0 bases from V and 4 bases from J, with 6 bases between. The length of the CDR3 is 12 residues. CDR1 and CDR2 from the germline V gene are DFQATT and SNEGSKA (reference sequence).

In nucleotides, the CDR3 is TGTGCCAGCAGCCTCCAACTAGCGGGCCCCGGGCATGAGCAGTTCTTC. It yields the protein CASSLQLAGPGHEQFF. The chain employs TRBV7-2 and TRBJ2-1, with 9 bases fitting TRBD2. The J segment lost 8 bases and the V segment lost 5 bases, leaving 13 bases of the junction unmatched. The CDR3 is made up of 16 amino acids. In germline, CDR1 is SGHTA, CDR2 FQGNSA.

This clonotype was detected a few times. The V gene is TRBV7-8, the J gene TRBJ1-4, with 7 nucleotides matching TRBD1. With V trimmed by 5 bases and J by 8 bases, 5 bases remained unmatched. The CDR3 length is 13 residues. CDR1 is SGHVS and CDR2 is FQNEAQ in the germline V gene. CDR3 region: CASSAQGREKLFF. CDR3 nucleotides: TGTGCCAGCAGCGCACAGGGGCGCGAAAAACTGTTTTTT.

This clonotype was detected a few times. CDR3 DNA: TGTGCCACCAGTGGGGGGGCGGAGGATGAGCAGTTCTTC. Amino acids: CATSGGAEDEQFF. The chain is built from TRBV24-1 and TRBJ2-1; D possibly uses TRBD1 or TRBD2 (6 bases each). The CDR3 is 13 residues long. Trimming removed 5 bases at V and 8 bases at J, with 12 bases between. Germline CDR1 KGHDR, CDR2 SFDVKD.

This clonotype has only a few counts. The V call is TRBV2, the J call TRBJ2-3; D not certain. This CDR3 is built from 13 residues. Trimming shortened V by 2 bases and J by 1 base, and 4 bases separated the two germline ends. Germline assignment: CDR1 SNHLY and CDR2 FYNNEI. CDR3 in DNA: TGTGCCAGCAGTGAAACGGGCACAGATACGCAGTATTTT. Protein: CASSETGTDTQYF.

Only a few counts were recorded for this clonotype. The gene calls are TRBV12-2 and TRBJ2-1. TRBV12-2 is deemed a pseudogene. CDR3 length: 11 amino acids. The CDR3 DNA follows: TGTGCAAGTCGCTTAGTCCTTAAGCAGTTCTTC. It specifies CASRLVLKQFF.

This clonotype was observed many times. CDR3 in amino acids: CASSYFRGSADTQYF. DNA of the CDR3: TGTGCCAGCAGTTACTTTAGGGGGAGCGCAGATACGCAGTATTTT. The chain has TRBV6-5 and TRBJ2-3; D is perhaps TRBD1 (6 bases). The germline CDR1 and CDR2 sequences are MNHEY and SVGAGI. Trimming took off 1 base at V and 4 bases at J, with 12 bases between the two ends. The CDR3 length is 15 residues.

J is TRBJ2-7 and V is TRBV28, with 8 bases lining up with TRBD2. The CDR3 length is 13 residues. Looked up from germline, CDR1 is MDHEN and CDR2 is SYDVKM. With 5 bases clipped from V and 5 bases from J, the junction kept 5 bases outside the gene matches. CDR3 bases: TGTGCCAGCAGTACTAGCGGTACTCACGAGCAGTACTTC. Translated, it gives CASSTSGTHEQYF. Full variable domain (outside the CDR3, taken from reference TRBV28 and TRBJ2-7): DVKVTQSSRYLVKRTGEKVFLECVQDMDHENMFWYRQDPGLGLRLIYFSYDVKMKEKGDIPEGYSVSREKKERFSLILESASTNQTSMYLCASSTSGTHEQYFGPGTRLTVT.

This clonotype was counted many times. In DNA, the CDR3 is TGCAGTGCTAGTAAATTGGGCAGGGTAAACATTCAGTACTTC. Protein sequence: CSASKLGRVNIQYF. The J gene is TRBJ2-4, the V gene TRBV20-1; perhaps TRBD1 as D (5 bases). The ends were cut back, 3 bases at V and 6 bases at J, with 15 bases in the middle. CDR3 length equals 14 residues. Germline V gives CDR1 DFQATT, CDR2 SNEGSKA (reference sequence).

This clonotype occurred a few times. The chain combines TRBV10-1 with TRBJ2-7; 8 positions match TRBD1. V gave up 6 bases and J gave up 2 bases; unmatched junction bases: 3. This CDR3 has 13 residues. Germline CDR1 reads WNHNN; CDR2 reads SYGVQD (reference sequence). The CDR3 nucleotides read TGCGCCAGCAGCTCAGGGGGCCCCTACGAGCAGTACTTC. Its protein is CASSSGGPYEQYF.

This clonotype was observed at least ten times. The V and J genes are TRBV27 and TRBJ1-2; 7 bases line up with TRBD1. V dropped 7 bases and J dropped 8; count of bases not matched to a gene: 13. This CDR3 spans 14 amino acids. The germline V gene encodes CDR1 MNHEY and CDR2 SMNVEV (reference sequence). DNA for the CDR3: TGTGCCAGCAAATCCGGGACAGCCCTTTCGGGCTACACCTTC. This encodes CASKSGTALSGYTF.

This clonotype has a handful of counts. The gene calls are TRBV10-2 and TRBJ2-6; no reliable D call. V lost 0 bases and J 0 bases, leaving 9 bases between the germline ends. The CDR3 runs 17 residues. Per germline, CDR1 WSHSY and CDR2 SAAADI. The CDR3 region has the DNA TGCGCCAGCAGTGAGTCGAGCGTTACCTCTGGGGCCAACGTCCTGACTTTC. As protein: CASSESSVTSGANVLTF.